This T cell receptor beta chain was obtained from a study of T-cell reconstitution after alpha-beta-depleted transplantation in children. Comments on this clonotype: The antigen is unknown.

Per germline, CDR1 SQVTM and CDR2 ANQGSEA. The V end lost 5 bases, the J end lost 2 bases, and 10 bases lay between the germline ends. This CDR3 spans 13 amino acids. General observations from the study: The main origin of T-cell counts and diversity one year after transplant was newly produced T cells. There were reportedly several hundred expanded graft clones from which alpha-beta T cells came about two months after transplant. Several patients had high TCRbeta diversity at day 60; it came from surviving recipient T cells and thymic progenitors.

Preparation of the TCRbeta library was carried out with unique molecular identifiers. TCRdb re-derived calls from the PCR reads in MiXCR, one entry per CDR3 protein. The data hold around 110,000 distinct CDR3 sequences, with 10% observed a single time. The material was PBMCs, obtained before TCRalphabeta/CD19-depleted stem cell transplant. The receptor was derived from a boy younger than 10 with acute lymphoblastic leukemia, due to receive a stem cell transplant. The chain joins TRBV29-1 to TRBJ2-1; D uncertain. CDR3 nucleotide sequence: TGCAGCGTTCCCTACCAGACCTACAATGAGCAGTTCTTC. Its protein is CSVPYQTYNEQFF.